This T cell receptor beta chain was captured in a study of T cells expressing NK-cell markers. General study results and limits: It remained uncertain whether the expanded NKG2C+ T cell clones were specific for HCMV antigens. These clonotypes also led the CD3+CD56-NKG2C+ fraction in a handful of donors.

Note on this clonotype: Its target is unknown.

A 5'RACE template switching approach incorporating UMIs was used to make TCR beta cDNA. TCRdb re-called the 5' RACE reads and gives one entry per CDR3 protein, without DNA. In total, the table holds a few hundred thousand distinct CDR3 sequences. Source material: blood T cells: a sorted CD56 or NKG2C T cell subset, CD4+ or CD8+ T cells, or bulk PBMC T cells (not recorded which). The sequence came from a man aged 18-70 years in good health.

CDR3 residues: CASSRGGATGELFF. The gene calls are TRBV7-3 and TRBJ2-2; lacking DNA, the TRBD1 call made by TCRdb goes unchecked. CDR1 is SGHTA, CDR2 FQGTGA, per germline. The CDR3 consists of 14 residues.